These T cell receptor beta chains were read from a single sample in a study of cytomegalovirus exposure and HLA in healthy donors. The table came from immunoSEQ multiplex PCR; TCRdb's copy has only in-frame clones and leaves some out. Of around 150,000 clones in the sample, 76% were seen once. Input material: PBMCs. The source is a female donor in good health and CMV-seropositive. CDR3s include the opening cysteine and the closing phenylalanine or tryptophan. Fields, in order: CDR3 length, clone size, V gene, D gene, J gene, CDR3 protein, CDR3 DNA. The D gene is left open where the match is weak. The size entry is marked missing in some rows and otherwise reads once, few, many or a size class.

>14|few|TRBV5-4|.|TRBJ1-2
CASSLSLLSYGYTF
TGTGCCAGCAGCTTGTCTTTACTCTCCTATGGCTACACCTTC
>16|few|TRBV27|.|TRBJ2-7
CASSSPPTAPLGEQYF
TGTGCCAGCAGCTCCCCCCCTACAGCCCCTCTGGGCGAGCAGTACTTC
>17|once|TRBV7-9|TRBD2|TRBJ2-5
CASSLSRLAGVTETQYF
TGTGCCAGCAGTCTCAGCCGACTAGCGGGAGTTACAGAGACCCAGTACTTC
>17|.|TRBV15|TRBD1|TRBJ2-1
CATSRELGTGTYNEQFF
TGTGCCACCAGCAGAGAATTGGGGACAGGGACCTACAATGAGCAGTTCTTC
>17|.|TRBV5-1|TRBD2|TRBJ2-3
CASSLPETSGPTDTQYF
TGCGCCAGCAGCTTGCCAGAGACTAGCGGCCCCACAGATACGCAGTATTTT
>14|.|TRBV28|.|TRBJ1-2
CASSLMMRFYGYTF
TGTGCCAGCAGTCTTATGATGCGGTTCTATGGCTACACCTTC
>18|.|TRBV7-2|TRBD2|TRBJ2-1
CASSNPGLAGGWGNEQFF
TGTGCCAGCAGCAACCCGGGACTAGCGGGGGGTTGGGGCAATGAGCAGTTCTTC
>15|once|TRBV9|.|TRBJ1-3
CASSVAAGAGGTIYF
TGTGCCAGCAGCGTAGCGGCAGGCGCGGGGGGCACCATATATTTT
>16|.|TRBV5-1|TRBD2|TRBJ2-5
CASSFRAGDSLETQYF
TGCGCCAGCAGCTTTCGAGCGGGGGACTCGCTAGAGACCCAGTACTTC
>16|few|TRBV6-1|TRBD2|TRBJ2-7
CASSEVLAGLGDEQYF
TGTGCCAGCAGTGAAGTTTTAGCGGGCTTGGGGGACGAGCAGTACTTC
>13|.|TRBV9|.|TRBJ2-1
CASSVEEVTGQFF
TGTGCCAGCAGCGTAGAGGAGGTGACAGGGCAGTTCTTC
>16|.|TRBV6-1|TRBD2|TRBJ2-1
CASSAPGRGYYNEQFF
TGTGCCAGCAGTGCCCCGGGGCGGGGGTACTACAATGAGCAGTTCTTC
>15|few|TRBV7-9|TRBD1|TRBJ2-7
CASRSSRQGPYEQYF
TGTGCCAGCAGATCCTCACGACAGGGACCTTACGAGCAGTACTTC
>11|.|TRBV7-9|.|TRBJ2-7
CASSQKYEQYF
TGTGCCAGCAGCCAGAAGTACGAGCAGTACTTC
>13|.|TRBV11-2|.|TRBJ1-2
CASSAQLNYGYTF
TGTGCCAGCAGCGCCCAACTTAACTATGGCTACACCTTC
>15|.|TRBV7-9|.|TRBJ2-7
CASSRSGGRPWEQYF
TGTGCCAGCAGCCGATCCGGGGGAAGGCCGTGGGAGCAGTACTTC
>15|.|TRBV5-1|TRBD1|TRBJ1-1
CASSLQPTGEVEAFF
TGCGCCAGCAGCCTACAGCCCACAGGGGAAGTCGAAGCTTTCTTT
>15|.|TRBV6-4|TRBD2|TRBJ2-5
CASSDPAWLAGFSYF
TGTGCCAGCAGTGACCCAGCCTGGCTAGCGGGATTCTCATACTTC
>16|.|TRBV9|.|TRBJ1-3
CASSGHDKEGRRSIYF
TGTGCCAGCAGCGGACACGACAAGGAGGGAAGGCGCTCCATATATTTT
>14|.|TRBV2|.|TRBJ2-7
CASAMSPVYYEQYF
TGTGCCAGCGCCATGAGTCCGGTCTACTACGAGCAGTACTTC
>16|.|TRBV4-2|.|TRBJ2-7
CASSQDIGAGTYEQYF
TGTGCCAGCAGCCAAGATATAGGAGCGGGTACCTACGAGCAGTACTTC
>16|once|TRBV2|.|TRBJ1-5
CASSEGYERENQPQHF
TGTGCCAGCAGTGAGGGTTACGAGAGGGAAAATCAGCCCCAGCATTTT
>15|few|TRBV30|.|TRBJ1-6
CAWSPGPTGFSPLHF
TGTGCCTGGAGTCCCGGTCCTACGGGGTTTTCACCCCTCCACTTT
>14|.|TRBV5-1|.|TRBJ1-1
CASSPVPGQKAAFF
TGCGCCAGCAGCCCAGTTCCCGGACAGAAGGCAGCTTTCTTT
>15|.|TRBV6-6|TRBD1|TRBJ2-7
CASTKLGDRAYEQYF
TGTGCCAGCACCAAACTCGGGGACAGGGCCTACGAGCAGTACTTC
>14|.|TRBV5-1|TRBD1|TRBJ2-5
CASSLEGGTETQYF
TGCGCCAGCAGCTTGGAAGGGGGCACAGAGACCCAGTACTTC
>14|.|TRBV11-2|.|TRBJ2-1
CASSLGGLNNEQFF
TGTGCCAGCAGCTTAGGAGGGTTAAACAATGAGCAGTTCTTC
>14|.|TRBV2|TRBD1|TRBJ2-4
CASREQGVGDIQYF
TGTGCCAGCAGAGAACAGGGGGTTGGGGACATTCAGTACTTC
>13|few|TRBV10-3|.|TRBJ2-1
CAIYSSSYNEQFF
TGTGCCATCTATTCTAGCTCCTACAATGAGCAGTTCTTC
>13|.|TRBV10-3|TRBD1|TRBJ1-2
CAISSDRAYGYTF
TGTGCCATCAGTTCCGACAGGGCCTATGGCTACACCTTC
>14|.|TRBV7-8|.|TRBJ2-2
CASSLGRGSGELFF
TGTGCCAGCAGCTTGGGCAGGGGAAGCGGGGAGCTGTTTTTT
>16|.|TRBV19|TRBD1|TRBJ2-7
CASSTTQGAKSYEQYF
TGTGCCAGTAGTACTACTCAGGGGGCTAAGTCCTACGAGCAGTACTTC
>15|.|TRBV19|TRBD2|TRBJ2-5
CASRWGGEFGETQYF
TGTGCCAGTAGGTGGGGGGGGGAGTTTGGGGAGACCCAGTACTTC
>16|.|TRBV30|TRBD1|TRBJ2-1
CAWSMGGQGGSNEQFF
TGTGCCTGGAGCATGGGGGGACAGGGCGGGTCCAATGAGCAGTTCTTC
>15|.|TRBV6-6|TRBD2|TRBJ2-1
CASSRGLAGIGEQFF
TGTGCCAGCAGCCGGGGACTAGCGGGAATAGGTGAGCAGTTCTTC
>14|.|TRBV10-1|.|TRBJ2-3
CASSEAPGLDTQYF
TGCGCCAGCAGTGAGGCCCCAGGGCTAGATACGCAGTATTTT
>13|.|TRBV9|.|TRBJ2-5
CASSVYSGETQYF
TGTGCCAGCAGCGTTTACAGCGGGGAGACCCAGTACTTC
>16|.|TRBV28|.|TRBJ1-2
CASSSIGTLVLYGYTF
TGTGCCAGCAGCTCTATCGGGACTCTGGTACTCTATGGCTACACCTTC
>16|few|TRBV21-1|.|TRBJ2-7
CASSKNWGGQTYEQYF
TGTGCCAGCAGCAAAAATTGGGGTGGACAGACCTACGAGCAGTACTTC
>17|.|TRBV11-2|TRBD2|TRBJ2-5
CASSLDRGGPYQETQYF
TGTGCCAGCAGCTTAGATCGGGGGGGGCCGTACCAAGAGACCCAGTACTTC
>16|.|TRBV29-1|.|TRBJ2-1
CSVEPPERSSYNEQFF
TGCAGCGTTGAACCTCCCGAACGGAGCTCCTACAATGAGCAGTTCTTC
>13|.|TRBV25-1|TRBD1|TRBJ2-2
CAIGQANTGELFF
TGTGCCATAGGACAGGCGAACACCGGGGAGCTGTTTTTT
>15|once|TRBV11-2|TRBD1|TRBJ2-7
CASSGDRESSYEQYF
TGTGCCAGCAGCGGGGACAGGGAAAGCTCCTACGAGCAGTACTTC
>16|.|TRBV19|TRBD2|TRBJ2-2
CASSPDGGSNTGELFF
TGTGCCAGTAGTCCCGACGGGGGGAGTAACACCGGGGAGCTGTTTTTT
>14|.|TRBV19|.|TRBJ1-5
CATTWGRSNQPQHF
TGTGCCACCACGTGGGGCAGGAGCAATCAGCCCCAGCATTTT
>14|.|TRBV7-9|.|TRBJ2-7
CASSKEASTHEQYF
TGTGCCAGCAGTAAGGAGGCTAGTACCCACGAGCAGTACTTC